This T cell receptor (beta chain) is drawn from a study of T cells in Graves' hyperthyroidism and ophthalmopathy. This clonotype showed up many times. Its antigen remains unknown. Germline-derived CDR1 and CDR2 are LGHDT and YNNKEL (reference sequence). This CDR3 spans 14 amino acids. Trimming took 1 base from V and 1 from J, leaving 7 bases between them. Researchers amplified the TCR beta CDR3 regions from RNA transcripts. The primer set for the first-round RT-PCR of the TCR CDR3 was HTBI. In TCRdb, the multiplex PCR reads were re-called with MiXCR into one record per CDR3 protein. This table has about 620,000 distinct CDR3 sequences, 15% to 20% appearing once. Whole-study results and caveats: Ophthalmopathy was predicted by the model a median of about 6.5 months ahead of onset. Appearing also in blood were most of the thyroid clonotypes expanded above 0.001.

Patients were excluded because of uncontrolled infection, other autoimmune disease, pregnancy or lactation. The diagnostic basis comprised clinical symptoms, serum thyroxine and TRAb, thyroid ultrasound and orbital computed tomography. This receptor was obtained from a woman in her twenties or thirties with Graves' hyperthyroidism. Sequencing input: blood. This chain joins TRBV3-1 and TRBJ1-1, with no clear D. The CDR3 region is CASSQGLWNTEAFF. The CDR3 nucleotides read TGTGCCAGCAGCCAAGGTCTGTGGAACACTGAAGCTTTCTTT.